This TCR beta chain was sequenced in a study of STAT5B mutations in CD4+ large granular lymphocyte leukemia. Assay: immunoSEQ multiplex PCR; the TCRdb copy retains only in-frame clones and omits some. The sample shows some 34,000 clones, over 60% of them seen only once. Controls came from buffy coats of healthy blood donors. The sequence was collected from a human donor in good health. Source material: CD4+ T cells from blood buffy coats.

The CDR3 nucleotides read TGTGCCAGCAGCTTGGGCGGTTCGTCAGCCCGAGGCGAGCAGTACTTC. This sequence encodes CASSLGGSSARGEQYF. This sequence joins TRBV5-6 and TRBJ2-7; no clear D gene. Germline V gene lookup returns CDR1 SGHDT and CDR2 YYEEEE. The CDR3 consists of 16 residues. V lost 0 bases and J lost 6, with 19 bases in between.